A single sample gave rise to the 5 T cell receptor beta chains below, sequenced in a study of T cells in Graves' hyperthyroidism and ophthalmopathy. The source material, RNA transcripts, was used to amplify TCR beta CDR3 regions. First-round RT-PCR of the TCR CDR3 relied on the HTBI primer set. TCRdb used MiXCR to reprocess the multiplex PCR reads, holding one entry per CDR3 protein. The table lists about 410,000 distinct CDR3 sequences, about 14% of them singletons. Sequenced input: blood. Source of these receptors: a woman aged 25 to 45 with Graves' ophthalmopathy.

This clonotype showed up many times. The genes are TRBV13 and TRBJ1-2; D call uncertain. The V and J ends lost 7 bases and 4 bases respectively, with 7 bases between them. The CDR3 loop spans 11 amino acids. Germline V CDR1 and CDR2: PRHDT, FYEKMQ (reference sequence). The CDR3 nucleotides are TGTGCCAGCAAGGGAGCCTATGGCTACACCTTC. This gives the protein CASKGAYGYTF.

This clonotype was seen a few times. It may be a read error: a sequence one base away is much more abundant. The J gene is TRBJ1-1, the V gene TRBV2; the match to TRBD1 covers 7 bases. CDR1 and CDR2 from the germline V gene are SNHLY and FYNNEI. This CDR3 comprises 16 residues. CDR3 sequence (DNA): TGTGCCAGCAGCAACCGACAGGGTGAGATGAACACTGAAGCTCTCTTT. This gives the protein CASSNRQGEMNTEALF.

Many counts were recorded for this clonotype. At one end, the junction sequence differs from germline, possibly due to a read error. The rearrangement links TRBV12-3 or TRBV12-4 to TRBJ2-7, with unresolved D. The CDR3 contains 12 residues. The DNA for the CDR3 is TGTGCCAGCAGTTTGGTTTCCTTCGAGCAGTACTTC. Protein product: CASSLVSFEQYF.

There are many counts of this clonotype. The CDR3 DNA sequence: TGTGCCAGTAGTCTTGACAGGTGGGGAGGTATGAAGCCCCAGCATTTT. Its protein is CASSLDRWGGMKPQHF. The gene calls are TRBV19 and TRBJ1-5; a possible D gene is TRBD1 (6 bases). V lost 5 bases, J lost 8 bases, and 22 bases lay in between. Germline V lookup: CDR1 LNHDA, CDR2 SQIVND (reference sequence). This CDR3 has 16 residues.

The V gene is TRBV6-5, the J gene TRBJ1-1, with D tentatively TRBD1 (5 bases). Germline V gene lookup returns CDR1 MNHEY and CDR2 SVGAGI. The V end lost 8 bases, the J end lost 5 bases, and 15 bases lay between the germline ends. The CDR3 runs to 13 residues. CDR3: CASCTAGGTEAFF. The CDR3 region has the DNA TGTGCCAGCTGTACTGCGGGGGGTACTGAAGCTTTCTTT.